These 25 T cell receptor beta chains were all obtained from the same sample, sequenced in a study of OX40 agonist ivuxolimab in advanced cancers. This table comes from immunoSEQ multiplex PCR, and its TCRdb copy is limited to in-frame clones, with some not included. The data contain fewer than 85,000 clones, over 70% of them singletons. The sequenced sample was CD4+ or CD8+ T cells sorted from blood, obtained in a trial of the OX40 agonist ivuxolimab. Receptor source: an adult with an advanced solid tumor such as melanoma, head and neck, liver or kidney cancer.

CDR3 in DNA: TGTGCCAGCAGCTTGGGGACTAGCGGGGTCCAAGGGCAGTTCTTC. Translated: CASSLGTSGVQGQFF. The V gene is TRBV7-2, the J gene TRBJ2-1; TRBD2 agrees at 13 bases. This CDR3 is 15 amino acids long. Germline loops: CDR1 SGHTA, CDR2 FQGNSA. V trimming: 3 bases; J trimming: 12 bases; junction bases outside the gene matches: 8.

V gene TRBV5-6 combines with J gene TRBJ1-4, with 7 positions matching TRBD1. Per germline, CDR1 SGHDT and CDR2 YYEEEE. Trimming at V came to 0 bases and at J to 1 base, leaving 3 bases not matched to a gene. The CDR3 extends over 16 amino acids. The CDR3 nucleotides read TGTGCCAGCAGCTTGGACAGGGGCGAAACTAATGAAAAACTGTTTTTT. Protein: CASSLDRGETNEKLFF.

This clone was detected only once. The chain joins TRBV28 to TRBJ2-1; 10 nucleotides agree with TRBD2. Germline-derived CDR1 and CDR2 are MDHEN and SYDVKM. V dropped 6 bases and J dropped 4; count of bases not matched to a gene: 6. The CDR3 is 15 amino acids. As DNA, the CDR3 is TGTGCCAGCAGCCCTAGCGGGGGCCCGTACAATGAGCAGTTCTTC. Translated: CASSPSGGPYNEQFF.

J is TRBJ1-4 and V is TRBV4-1; 9 bases are a match to TRBD1. CDR1 is MGHRA, CDR2 YSYEKL, per germline. V lost 2 bases, J lost 10 bases, and 8 bases stayed unmatched. The CDR3 sequence is 15 residues long. The CDR3 here is CASSQPGTGRRKLFF. In DNA, the CDR3 is TGCGCCAGCAGCCAACCCGGGACAGGGCGGAGAAAACTGTTTTTT.

J is TRBJ1-3 and V is TRBV7-9; the D gene is possibly TRBD1 (6 bases). Germline-derived CDR1 and CDR2 are SEHNR and FQNEAQ (reference sequence). The germline V and J ends were trimmed by 6 bases and 0 bases, with 12 bases remaining between them. The CDR3 covers 15 residues. The CDR3 nucleotides are TGTGCCAGCAGTTACGGGACAAACTCTGGAAACACCATATATTTT. This translates into CASSYGTNSGNTIYF. Full variable domain (outside the CDR3, taken from reference TRBV7-9 and TRBJ1-3): DTGVSQNPRHKITKRGQNVTFRCDPISEHNRLYWYRQTLGQGPEFLTYFQNEAQLEKSRLLSDRFSAERPKGSFSTLEIQRTEQGDSAMYLCASSYGTNSGNTIYFGEGSWLTVV.

The rearrangement joins TRBV19 to TRBJ2-2; the D gene is possibly TRBD2 (6 bases). The CDR3 runs 15 residues. Trimming took 7 bases from V and 3 from J, leaving 15 bases between them. Germline V gives CDR1 LNHDA, CDR2 SQIVND (reference sequence). The CDR3 here is CASTIWGEYTGELFF. CDR3 DNA: TGTGCCAGTACCATCTGGGGGGAGTACACCGGGGAGCTGTTTTTT.

The V and J genes are TRBV11-2 and TRBJ2-1; tentatively, D is TRBD2 (5 bases). The germline V gene has CDR1 SGHAT and CDR2 FQNNGV. V was cut by 2 bases and J by 2 bases, with 10 bases left in between. This CDR3 is 15 amino acids long. CDR3 DNA: TGTGCCAGCAGCTTAAAACCGGGAACCTACAATGAGCAGTTCTTC. Protein: CASSLKPGTYNEQFF.

The chain recombines TRBV11-1 with TRBJ2-1; D is perhaps TRBD1 (6 bases). The V and J ends lost 7 bases and 10 bases respectively, with 20 bases between them. This CDR3 region has 14 residues. The germline V gene encodes CDR1 SGHAT and CDR2 FQDESV (reference sequence). In nucleotides, the CDR3 is TGTGCCAGCACCTGGGGGCCGGGGCAGGACGAGCAGTTCTTC. This gives the protein CASTWGPGQDEQFF.

The gene calls are TRBV30 and TRBJ1-5; no clear D gene. Germline CDR1 is GTSNPN and CDR2 is SVGIG (reference sequence). CDR3 length: 15 amino acids. Trimming pared 2 bases from V and 0 bases from J, leaving 11 bases between. The CDR3 sequence is CAWSLGPYSNQPQHF. The CDR3 bases are TGTGCCTGGAGTCTCGGGCCATATAGCAATCAGCCCCAGCATTTT.

V usage is TRBV4-3 and J usage is TRBJ2-6; D gene uncertain. CDR1 and CDR2 from the germline V gene are LGHNA and YSLEER. Trimming removed 0 bases at V and 2 bases at J, with 5 bases between. CDR3 length equals 15 residues. This chain's CDR3 is CASSQDLPGANVLTF. The CDR3, as DNA: TGCGCCAGCAGCCAAGACCTTCCTGGGGCCAACGTCCTGACTTTC.

The gene calls are TRBV30 and TRBJ1-6; 7 nucleotides line up with TRBD1. The CDR3 loop spans 13 amino acids. Unmatched junction bases numbered 7, after V lost 7 bases and J lost 7 bases. Per germline, CDR1 GTSNPN and CDR2 SVGIG (reference sequence). CDR3 in DNA: TGTGCCTCGACGGGACAGAAGAATTCACCCCTCCACTTT. Amino acids: CASTGQKNSPLHF.

The chain has TRBV28 and TRBJ1-3; TRBD1 might be the D (5 bases). Per germline, CDR1 MDHEN and CDR2 SYDVKM. Trimming took off 2 bases at V and 4 bases at J, with 9 bases between the two ends. CDR3 size: 14 residues. DNA of the CDR3: TGTGCCAGCAGTTTAGGGGGATTCGGAAACACCATATATTTT. Translating it yields CASSLGGFGNTIYF.

The chain combines TRBV7-2 with TRBJ2-5, with 7 bases lining up with TRBD2. In germline, CDR1 is SGHTA, CDR2 FQGNSA. This CDR3 is built from 17 residues. V gave up 3 bases and J gave up 1 base; unmatched junction bases: 11. The CDR3 spells CASSFNPWASGQETQYF. CDR3 nucleotide sequence: TGTGCCAGCAGCTTTAACCCCTGGGCTAGCGGCCAAGAGACCCAGTACTTC.

The rearrangement links TRBV11-3 to TRBJ1-4; D unresolved. The CDR3 has 12 residues. Trimming took off 6 bases at V and 10 bases at J, with 12 bases between the two ends. Germline values: CDR1 SGHNT, CDR2 YENEEA. CDR3 sequence reads: CASSTGIGKLFF. The CDR3 bases are TGTGCCAGCAGTACGGGGATTGGAAAACTGTTTTTT.

CDR3 sequence (DNA): TGTGCCAGCAGCGCGAGGGCAGATACGCAGTATTTT. This encodes CASSARADTQYF. This chain links TRBV7-3 with TRBJ2-3, with D possibly matching TRBD2 (5 bases). The V gene lost 5 bases and the J gene lost 4 bases, with 7 bases spanning the gap. Germline CDR1 SGHTA, CDR2 FQGTGA. The CDR3 has 12 residues.

The rearrangement uses TRBV2 and TRBJ1-5; D unclear. Germline V gene lookup returns CDR1 SNHLY and CDR2 FYNNEI. Trimming left V 1 base short and J 4 bases short, with 8 bases between. The CDR3 is 14 amino acids. The CDR3 reads CASSEGSANQPQHF. In DNA, the CDR3 is TGTGCCAGCAGTGAAGGGAGCGCAAATCAGCCCCAGCATTTT.

The table lists this clone with a few counts. The chain recombines TRBV5-1 with TRBJ1-1, with TRBD1 as a possible D gene (5 bases). The V end lost 0 bases, the J end lost 1 base, and 13 bases lay between the germline ends. The CDR3 sequence is 16 residues long. Germline CDR1 is SGHRS and CDR2 is YFSETQ. The DNA for the CDR3 is TGCGCCAGCAGCTTGGGTGGGGCGGTGAAGAACACTGAAGCTTTCTTT. It yields the protein CASSLGGAVKNTEAFF. Filled out from reference TRBV5-1 and TRBJ1-1, the complete variable domain reads KAGVTQTPRYLIKTRGQQVTLSCSPISGHRSVSWYQQTPGQGLQFLFEYFSETQRNKGNFPGRFSGRQFSNSRSEMNVSTLELGDSALYLCASSLGGAVKNTEAFFGQGTRLTVV.

The chain joins TRBV19 to TRBJ2-2, with D possibly called TRBD1 or TRBD2 (5 bases each). Trimming left V 3 bases short and J 4 bases short, with 15 bases between. The CDR3 sequence is 16 residues long. Germline V CDR1 and CDR2: LNHDA, SQIVND (reference sequence). The CDR3 nucleotides read TGTGCCAGTAGTATGAGGGGCTTTGACAGCACCGGGGAGCTGTTTTTT. It is translated as CASSMRGFDSTGELFF.

The gene calls are TRBV7-9 and TRBJ1-4; 7 nucleotides match TRBD1. The germline V gene encodes CDR1 SEHNR and CDR2 FQNEAQ (reference sequence). The CDR3 runs 16 residues. Trimming cost V 5 bases and J 2 bases; bases outside gene matches: 8. The CDR3 region is CASSRPEGQTNEKLFF. The CDR3 DNA sequence: TGTGCCAGCAGCAGACCCGAGGGACAGACTAATGAAAAACTGTTTTTT.

J is TRBJ2-7 and V is TRBV10-1, with a tentative D call TRBD1 (6 bases). The germline CDR1 and CDR2 sequences are WNHNN and SYGVQD (reference sequence). CDR3 length: 14 amino acids. Trimming took 6 bases from V and 5 from J, leaving 17 bases between them. The CDR3 is CASRQGRSEDEQYF. Here the CDR3 DNA reads TGCGCCAGCAGACAGGGAAGAAGTGAGGACGAGCAGTACTTC.

The chain combines TRBV5-1 with TRBJ1-2; 7 bases agree with TRBD1. Trimming cost V 4 bases and J 2 bases; bases outside gene matches: 5. CDR3 length: 14 amino acids. CDR1 is SGHRS, CDR2 YFSETQ, per germline. CDR3 region: CASSPLQGNYGYTF. CDR3 in DNA: TGCGCCAGCAGCCCTCTACAGGGGAACTATGGCTACACCTTC.

This clone appeared once. V gene TRBV9 combines with J gene TRBJ2-1; 8 nucleotides line up with TRBD2. The CDR3 length is 14 residues. The V segment lost 0 bases and the J segment 6 bases; nucleotides outside the gene matches: 2. Germline loops: CDR1 SGDLS, CDR2 YYNGEE. CDR3 residues: CASSVGLATNEQFF. CDR3 sequence (DNA): TGTGCCAGCAGCGTAGGACTAGCGACCAATGAGCAGTTCTTC. Supplemented by reference TRBV9 and TRBJ2-1, the full variable domain reads DSGVTQTPKHLITATGQRVTLRCSPRSGDLSVYWYQQSLDQGLQFLIQYYNGEERAKGNILERFSAQQFPDLHSELNLSSLELGDSALYFCASSVGLATNEQFFGPGTRLTVL.

The genes are TRBV27 and TRBJ2-3, with 11 bases identical to TRBD1. Germline values: CDR1 MNHEY, CDR2 SMNVEV (reference sequence). J was trimmed by 10 bases and V by 5 bases; bases with no gene match: 11. The CDR3 runs 15 residues. The CDR3 protein is CASSQGTGGVYPQYF. CDR3 in DNA: TGTGCCAGCAGTCAGGGGACAGGGGGTGTCTATCCGCAGTATTTT.

The J gene is TRBJ2-3, the V gene TRBV5-1; the match to TRBD2 covers 12 bases. CDR1 is SGHRS and CDR2 is YFSETQ in the germline V gene. This CDR3 comprises 19 residues. Trimming took 0 bases from V and 0 from J; bases not matched to a gene: 8. Here the CDR3 reads CASSLVTSGGSSSTDTQYF. CDR3 in DNA: TGCGCCAGCAGCTTGGTCACTAGCGGGGGGTCCTCTAGCACAGATACGCAGTATTTT.

The CDR3 is CASSKGLAGGSSAEQYF. In DNA, the CDR3 is TGCGCCAGCAGTAAGGGGCTAGCGGGAGGGTCCTCCGCCGAGCAGTACTTC. The rearrangement uses TRBV10-1 and TRBJ2-7; 12 positions match TRBD2. Germline CDR1 reads WNHNN; CDR2 reads SYGVQD (reference sequence). The trim removed 5 bases at V and 6 bases at J, leaving 14 bases unmatched. CDR3 length: 17 amino acids.